Listed here are 2 T cell receptor beta chains from one sample, sequenced in a study of CD8 T cells in ankylosing spondylitis. Study-wide findings and caveats: Among TCR beta sequences, a motif of roughly 8 highly homologous variants appeared characteristic of ankylosing spondylitis blood.

These receptors lack a known antigen. Via MiXCR, TCRdb re-called the 5' RACE reads, giving one row per CDR3 protein. The table shows under 150,000 distinct CDR3 sequences, with under 20% occurring only once. The sequencing input was blood, either unsorted or a sorted T cell fraction (not recorded which). The receptors were sampled from a male donor with ankylosing spondylitis.

V is TRBV28 and J is TRBJ2-7, with TRBD2 as a possible D gene (6 bases). V gave up 6 bases and J gave up 2 bases, with 17 bases separating them. The CDR3 has 15 residues. In germline, CDR1 is MDHEN, CDR2 SYDVKM. The CDR3 loop is CASSQTGVRAYEQYF. CDR3 DNA: TGTGCCAGCAGCCAAACGGGGGTACGTGCCTACGAGCAGTACTTC. Complete variable domain (other parts from reference TRBV28 and TRBJ2-7): DVKVTQSSRYLVKRTGEKVFLECVQDMDHENMFWYRQDPGLGLRLIYFSYDVKMKEKGDIPEGYSVSREKKERFSLILESASTNQTSMYLCASSQTGVRAYEQYFGPGTRLTVT.

The rearrangement links TRBV27 to TRBJ1-2; 7 nucleotides line up with TRBD1. The germline gives CDR1 MNHEY, CDR2 SMNVEV (reference sequence). CDR3 length: 12 amino acids. J lost 14 bases, V lost 0 bases, and 6 bases had no gene match. The CDR3 here is CASSLSGRGVTF. The CDR3 nucleotides are TGTGCCAGCAGTTTATCGGGCAGGGGGGTAACCTTC.